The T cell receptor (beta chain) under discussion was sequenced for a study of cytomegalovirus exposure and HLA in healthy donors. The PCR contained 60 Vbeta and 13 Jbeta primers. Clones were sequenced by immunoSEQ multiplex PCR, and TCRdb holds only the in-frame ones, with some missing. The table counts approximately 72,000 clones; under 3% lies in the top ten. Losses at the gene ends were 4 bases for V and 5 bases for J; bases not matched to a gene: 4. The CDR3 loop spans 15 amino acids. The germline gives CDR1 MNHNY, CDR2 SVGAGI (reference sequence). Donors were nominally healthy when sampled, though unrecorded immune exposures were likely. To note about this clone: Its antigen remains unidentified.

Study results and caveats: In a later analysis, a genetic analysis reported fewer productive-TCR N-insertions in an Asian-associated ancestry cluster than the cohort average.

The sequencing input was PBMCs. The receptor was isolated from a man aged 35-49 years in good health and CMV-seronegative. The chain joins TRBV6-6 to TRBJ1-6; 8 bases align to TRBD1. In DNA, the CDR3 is TGTGCCAGCAGTTTCCGGGACAGGAATAATTCACCCCTCCACTTT. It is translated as CASSFRDRNNSPLHF.